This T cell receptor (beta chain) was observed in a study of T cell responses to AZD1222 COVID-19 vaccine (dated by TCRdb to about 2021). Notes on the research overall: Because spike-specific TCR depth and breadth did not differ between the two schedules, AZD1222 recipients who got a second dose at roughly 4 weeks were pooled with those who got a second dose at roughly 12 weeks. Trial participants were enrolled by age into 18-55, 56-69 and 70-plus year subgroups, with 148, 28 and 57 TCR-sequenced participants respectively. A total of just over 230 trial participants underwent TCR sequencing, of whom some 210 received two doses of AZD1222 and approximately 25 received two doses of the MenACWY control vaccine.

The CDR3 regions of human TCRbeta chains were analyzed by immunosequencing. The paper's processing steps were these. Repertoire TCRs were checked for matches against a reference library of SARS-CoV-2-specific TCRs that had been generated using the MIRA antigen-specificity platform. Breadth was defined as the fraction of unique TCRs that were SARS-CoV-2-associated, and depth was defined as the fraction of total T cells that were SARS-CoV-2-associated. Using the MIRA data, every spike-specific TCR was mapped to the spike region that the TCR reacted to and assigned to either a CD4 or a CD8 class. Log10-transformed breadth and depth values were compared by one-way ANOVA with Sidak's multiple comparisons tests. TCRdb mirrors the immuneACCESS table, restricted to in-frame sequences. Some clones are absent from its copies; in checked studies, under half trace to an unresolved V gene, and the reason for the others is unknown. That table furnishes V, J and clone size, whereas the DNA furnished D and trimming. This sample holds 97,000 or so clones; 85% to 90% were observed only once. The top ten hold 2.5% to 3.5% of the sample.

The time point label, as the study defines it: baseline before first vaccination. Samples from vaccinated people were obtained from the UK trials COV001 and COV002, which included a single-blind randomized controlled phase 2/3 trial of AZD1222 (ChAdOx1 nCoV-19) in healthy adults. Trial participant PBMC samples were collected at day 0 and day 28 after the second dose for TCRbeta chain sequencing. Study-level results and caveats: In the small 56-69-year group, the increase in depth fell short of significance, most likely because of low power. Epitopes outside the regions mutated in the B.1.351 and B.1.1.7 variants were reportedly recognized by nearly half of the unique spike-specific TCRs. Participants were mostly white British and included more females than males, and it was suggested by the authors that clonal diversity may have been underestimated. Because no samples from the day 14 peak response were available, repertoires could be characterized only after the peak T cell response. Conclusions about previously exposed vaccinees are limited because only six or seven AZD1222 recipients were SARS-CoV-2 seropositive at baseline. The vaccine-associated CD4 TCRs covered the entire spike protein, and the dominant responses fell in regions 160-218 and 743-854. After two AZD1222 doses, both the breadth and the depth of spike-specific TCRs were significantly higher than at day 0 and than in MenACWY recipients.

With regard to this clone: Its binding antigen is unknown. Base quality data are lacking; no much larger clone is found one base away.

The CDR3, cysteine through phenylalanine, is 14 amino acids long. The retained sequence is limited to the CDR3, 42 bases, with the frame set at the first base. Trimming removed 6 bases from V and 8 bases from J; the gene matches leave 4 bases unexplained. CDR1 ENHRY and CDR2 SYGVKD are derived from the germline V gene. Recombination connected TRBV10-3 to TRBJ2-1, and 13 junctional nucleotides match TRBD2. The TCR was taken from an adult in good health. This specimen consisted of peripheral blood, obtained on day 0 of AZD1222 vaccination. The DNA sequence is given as TGTGCCATCAGCCCTGGACTAGCGGGAGATGAGCAGTTCTTC. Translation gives CAISPGLAGDEQFF.